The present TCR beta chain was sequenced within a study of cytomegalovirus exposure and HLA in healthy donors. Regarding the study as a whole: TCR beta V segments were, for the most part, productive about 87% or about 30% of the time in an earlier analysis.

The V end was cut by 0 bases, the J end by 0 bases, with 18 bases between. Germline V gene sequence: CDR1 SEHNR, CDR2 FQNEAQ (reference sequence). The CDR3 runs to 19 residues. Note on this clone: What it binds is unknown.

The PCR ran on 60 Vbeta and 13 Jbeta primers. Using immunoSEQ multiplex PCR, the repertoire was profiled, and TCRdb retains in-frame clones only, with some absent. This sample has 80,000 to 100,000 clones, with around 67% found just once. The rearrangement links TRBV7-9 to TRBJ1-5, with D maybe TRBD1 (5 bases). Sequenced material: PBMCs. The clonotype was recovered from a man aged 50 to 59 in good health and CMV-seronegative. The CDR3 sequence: CASSLAGLHTSYSNQPQHF. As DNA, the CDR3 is TGTGCCAGCAGCTTAGCGGGACTGCATACGTCGTATAGCAATCAGCCCCAGCATTTT.